The text below deals with one T cell receptor (beta chain). This record belongs to a study of blood T cell repertoires in COVID-19. About the research overall: Spain, Italy and the United States supplied samples that represented acute and convalescent COVID-19. T cells, B-cell-depleted T cells, or PBMCs supplied cDNA or gDNA.

Sequenced by immunoSEQ multiplex PCR; TCRdb stores in-frame clones only, minus some. The sample has around 14,000 clones; roughly 91% are singletons. Germline V gene data show CDR1 as LGHNA and CDR2 as YNFKEQ. CDR3 length: 14 residues. The V gene lost 5 bases and the J gene lost 4 bases, with 13 bases spanning the gap. This clonotype was sampled from a human donor in a cohort sampled during active COVID-19. The sequenced sample was peripheral blood. This chain links TRBV4-2 with TRBJ2-3; maybe TRBD2 (7 bases). CDR3 DNA sequence: TGTGCCAGCAGCGAACCGGGGGGCGCAGATACGCAGTATTTT. It yields the protein CASSEPGGADTQYF.